What follows are 10 T cell receptor beta chains derived from one specimen sequenced in a study of STAT5B mutations in CD4+ large granular lymphocyte leukemia. Clones were read by immunoSEQ multiplex PCR, and TCRdb kept only the in-frame ones, dropping some. The table includes about 29,000 clones, roughly 80% detected once. Sequenced: CD4+ T cells from blood buffy coats. These receptors came from a human donor in good health.

DNA for the CDR3: TGTGCCAGCAGCTACGCGGGGGGGCCGGGCAATGAGCAGTTCTTC. Its protein is CASSYAGGPGNEQFF. The chain has TRBV5-6 and TRBJ2-1; 9 bases are shared with TRBD2. Germline CDR1 SGHDT, CDR2 YYEEEE. V was pared by 3 bases and J by 6 bases, with 7 bases of the junction left unmatched. The CDR3 runs to 15 residues.

The gene calls are TRBV19 and TRBJ1-5; D not resolved. V lost 7 bases and J 0 bases, leaving 13 bases between the germline ends. The germline CDR1 and CDR2 sequences are LNHDA and SQIVND (reference sequence). The CDR3 contains 15 residues. The CDR3 sequence is CASTLTWGSNQPQHF. CDR3 bases: TGTGCCAGTACCCTAACATGGGGTAGCAATCAGCCCCAGCATTTT.

The J gene is TRBJ1-1, the V gene TRBV9; D uncertain. Germline V CDR1 and CDR2: SGDLS, YYNGEE. This CDR3 spans 15 amino acids. Trimming cost V 3 bases and J 5 bases, with 17 bases left between them. CDR3 region: CASSERKETQTEAFF. The CDR3 nucleotides read TGTGCCAGCAGCGAGAGGAAGGAGACTCAAACTGAAGCTTTCTTT.

The chain employs TRBV18 and TRBJ1-3; D remains ambiguous. The V end lost 6 bases, the J end lost 1 base, and 16 bases lay between the germline ends. The CDR3 has 16 amino acids. Looked up from germline, CDR1 is KGHSH and CDR2 is LQKENI. CDR3 protein: CASSPSGYGSGNTIYF. In DNA, the CDR3 is TGTGCCAGCTCCCCTTCAGGTTACGGGTCTGGAAACACCATATATTTT.

The V and J genes are TRBV7-2 and TRBJ2-5, with TRBD2 identical over 8 bases. Trimming at V came to 3 bases and at J to 1 base, leaving 7 bases not matched to a gene. The CDR3 covers 16 residues. The germline gives CDR1 SGHTA, CDR2 FQGNSA. The CDR3 protein is CASSFLVAGPQETQYF. The CDR3 DNA is TGTGCCAGCAGCTTTTTGGTAGCGGGGCCCCAAGAGACCCAGTACTTC.

V usage is TRBV5-1 and J usage is TRBJ2-1; 8 bases are shared with TRBD2. CDR1 is SGHRS, CDR2 YFSETQ, per germline. The CDR3 extends over 17 amino acids. The V and J ends lost 4 bases and 0 bases, in that order; junction bases with no gene match: 9. Here the CDR3 reads CASSPDLTSGSYNEQFF. As DNA, the CDR3 is TGCGCCAGCAGCCCCGACCTTACTAGCGGCTCCTACAATGAGCAGTTCTTC.

This sequence joins TRBV11-2 and TRBJ1-1, with D uncertain. The CDR3 runs 13 residues. Germline V gives CDR1 SGHAT, CDR2 FQNNGV. Trimming took 10 bases from V and 6 from J, leaving 18 bases between them. The CDR3 spells CATQLTSNAEAFF. The CDR3 DNA sequence: TGTGCCACCCAACTCACATCAAACGCTGAAGCTTTCTTT.

The sample holds a few counts of this clone. DNA for the CDR3: TGTGCCAGCAGCGTCGGAGCGGGGGCGATTAACAATGAGCAGTTCTTC. It translates to CASSVGAGAINNEQFF. The V gene is TRBV7-2, the J gene TRBJ2-1; the match to TRBD2 covers 8 bases. The CDR3 extends over 16 amino acids. The junction had 11 bases not matched to a gene; V was cut back by 5 bases and J by 5 bases. Germline-derived CDR1 and CDR2 are SGHTA and FQGNSA.

This chain uses TRBV5-1 with TRBJ1-5; weak D call: TRBD1 (5 bases). The CDR3 contains 15 residues. With 0 bases removed from V and 1 base from J, the gap between germline ends came to 8 bases. Germline V gene data show CDR1 as SGHRS and CDR2 as YFSETQ. In DNA form, the CDR3 reads TGCGCCAGCAGCTTGGGGTCAGGGAGCAATCAGCCCCAGCATTTT. Amino acid sequence: CASSLGSGSNQPQHF.

This chain connects TRBV6-1 to TRBJ2-4, with no clear D. V was trimmed by 2 bases and J by 1 base, leaving 15 bases between them. The CDR3 consists of 17 residues. Per germline, CDR1 MNHNS and CDR2 SASEGT. The CDR3 region is CASSERHLGNAKNIQYF. As DNA, the CDR3 is TGTGCCAGCAGTGAAAGACATCTAGGGAACGCCAAAAACATTCAGTACTTC.